The rows below give T cell receptor beta chains drawn from one sample of a study of T cell repertoires in breast cancer. TCRdb called the emulsion pairing reads again in MiXCR, with one record for every CDR3 protein. The table shows around 43,000 distinct CDR3 sequences, with roughly 42% occurring only once. The sequenced sample was CD8+ T cells. The source is a pool of human donors with breast cancer or a healthy control (not recorded which). Both conserved end residues are part of each CDR3. The D gene is left open where the match is weak. A row's size may be missing; if present it is once, few, many or a size class.

d_call | clone_size | j_call | v_call | cdr3_length | cdr3_nt | cdr3_aa
NA | NA | TRBJ2-2 | TRBV27 | 16 | TGTGCCAGCAGTCTCCTTTGGGGGTACGACACCGGGGAGCTGTTTTTT | CASSLLWGYDTGELFF
NA | few | TRBJ2-5 | TRBV27 | 15 | TGTGCCAGCAGTAGGGGGGTGGGTTCTGGGGAGACCCAGTACTTC | CASSRGVGSGETQYF
NA | NA | TRBJ1-6 | TRBV7-2 | 12 | TGTGCCAGCAGCCCCCCAGGGTACTCCCTCCACTTT | CASSPPGYSLHF
NA | few | TRBJ1-1 | TRBV3-1 | 16 | TGTGCCAGCAGCCCCGTCCGACCGAAGAGGGGGGCTGAAGCTTTCTTT | CASSPVRPKRGAEAFF
TRBD1 | few | TRBJ1-5 | TRBV19 | 14 | TGTGCCAGTAGTATCTCGACAGGGGAGCAGCCCCAGCATTTT | CASSISTGEQPQHF
NA | NA | TRBJ2-7 | TRBV12-3/TRBV12-4 | 14 | TGTGCCAGCAGTTTGGGGACAACTAGCAACGAGCAGTACTTC | CASSLGTTSNEQYF
NA | NA | TRBJ2-7 | TRBV27 | 13 | TGTGTCAGCAGTTCACCCTTAGACTACGAGCAGTACTTC | CVSSSPLDYEQYF
NA | NA | TRBJ2-1 | TRBV30 | 13 | TGTGCCTCCGGCCCCCCGTGGATGGATGAGCAGTTCTTC | CASGPPWMDEQFF
NA | NA | TRBJ1-2 | TRBV19 | 13 | TGTGCCAGTAGCCCGAGTGGTGACTATGGCTACACCTTC | CASSPSGDYGYTF
NA | NA | TRBJ2-1 | TRBV27 | 18 | TGTGCCAGCAGCCTATCCTACAGGAGAACCTACTCCTACAATGAGCAGTTCTTC | CASSLSYRRTYSYNEQFF
NA | NA | TRBJ2-1 | TRBV9 | 13 | TGTGCCAGCAGCGTAGAGCTATGGAATGAGCAGTTCTTC | CASSVELWNEQFF
TRBD1 | few | TRBJ1-2 | TRBV20-1 | 15 | TGCAGTGCAGATGACTCCGGGACAGGGATCTATGGCTACACCTTC | CSADDSGTGIYGYTF
NA | few | TRBJ1-5 | TRBV18 | 12 | TGTGCCAGCTCACCAGACGATCAGCCCCAGCATTTT | CASSPDDQPQHF
TRBD2 | NA | TRBJ2-7 | TRBV7-2 | 17 | TGTGCCAGCAGCTTAGCGCTAATCGGGGGGGACTCCTACGAGCAGTACTTC | CASSLALIGGDSYEQYF
NA | NA | TRBJ1-1 | TRBV5-1 | 13 | TGCGCCAGCAGCTTGGAGGTTGGGACTGAAGCTTTCTTT | CASSLEVGTEAFF
TRBD1 | NA | TRBJ2-3 | TRBV7-8 | 14 | TGTGCCAGCAGCTTAGAAGGGGGCCAGATCACGCAGTATTTT | CASSLEGGQITQYF
NA | NA | TRBJ1-1 | TRBV2 | 13 | TGTGCCAGCGGGAGGGGGGAGAACACTGAAGCTTTCTTT | CASGRGENTEAFF
NA | NA | TRBJ1-2 | TRBV7-2 | 14 | TGTGCCAGCAGCCCTCCCGGGGCCCACTATGGCTGCACCTTC | CASSPPGAHYGCTF
NA | many | TRBJ1-6 | TRBV27 | 16 | TGTGCCAGCAGTTCCAGAACCAGGGTGAGGAATTCACCCCTCCACTTT | CASSSRTRVRNSPLHF
NA | NA | TRBJ2-7 | TRBV28 | 16 | TGTGCCAGCAGTCCTTGGGGGGCCGGGACATCCTACGAGCAGTACTTC | CASSPWGAGTSYEQYF
NA | NA | TRBJ2-1 | TRBV19 | 15 | TGTGCCAGTAGTATCACTAGTAGATTTTCCAATGAGCAGTTCTTC | CASSITSRFSNEQFF
NA | few | TRBJ2-7 | TRBV7-2 | 15 | TGTGCCAGCAGCCCCGGGACATCACTAAGCTACGAGCAGTACTTC | CASSPGTSLSYEQYF
NA | once | TRBJ1-3 | TRBV20-1 | 12 | TGCAGTGCTGTCTTGTGGGGAAACGCCATATATTTT | CSAVLWGNAIYF
TRBD1 | NA | TRBJ1-2 | TRBV19 | 12 | TGTGCCAGTACAGGGGGATGGTATGGCTACACCTTC | CASTGGWYGYTF
NA | NA | TRBJ2-7 | TRBV6-1 | 15 | TGTGCCAGCAGCCCGGACATGTCCTTCTCCTACGAGCAGTACTTC | CASSPDMSFSYEQYF
NA | NA | TRBJ2-3 | TRBV29-1 | 12 | TGCAGCGGGGGTTTTAGCACAGATACGCAGTATTTT | CSGGFSTDTQYF
TRBD2 | few | TRBJ2-4 | TRBV6-6 | 18 | TGTGCCAGCAGTTACGACAGCGGGGCCCGGGTCGGCAAAAACATTCAGTACTTC | CASSYDSGARVGKNIQYF
NA | few | TRBJ2-6 | TRBV27 | 15 | TGTGCCAGCACCAGGGTACCGGGTGGGGCCAACGTCCTGACTTTC | CASTRVPGGANVLTF
NA | few | TRBJ1-1 | TRBV29-1 | 11 | TGCAGCGTTGAAGTCGGCACTGAAGCTTTCTTT | CSVEVGTEAFF
TRBD1 | NA | TRBJ2-5 | TRBV7-9 | 14 | TGTGCCAGCAGCTCGGACAGGGGGGAAGAGACCCAGTACTTC | CASSSDRGEETQYF
NA | few | TRBJ2-7 | TRBV6-1 | 12 | TGTGCCAGCAGGTCAACAGGGAACGAGCAGTACTTC | CASRSTGNEQYF